This T cell receptor (beta chain) was identified in a study of regulatory T cells in long-lasting Graves disease. This clonotype was seen repeatedly, ten times or more. The CDR3 length is 16 residues. With 5 bases clipped from V and 2 bases from J, the junction kept 8 bases outside the gene matches. In germline, CDR1 is PRHDT, CDR2 FYEKMQ (reference sequence). Time point reported: newly diagnosed GD, antithyroid drugs for less than 3 months. There was RNA extracted from PBMCs, and the TCR library was made from it. According to the study, TCR beta libraries were built with iRepertoire HTBI primers and CDR3-region Arm-PCR. TCRdb re-called the multiplex PCR reads with MiXCR, one entry per CDR3 protein. The sample yields about 440,000 distinct CDR3 sequences, more than 12% seen once. The same sample was also used in a study of T cells in Graves' hyperthyroidism and ophthalmopathy. This second report adds: RT-PCR in the first round (using the HTBI primer set) targeted the TCR CDR3.

Here the sequenced sample was peripheral blood mononuclear cells (PBMCs), taken at new diagnosis, from a patient treated with antithyroid drugs. This clonotype was obtained from a woman aged 25 to 39 with Graves disease. The V gene is TRBV13, the J gene TRBJ2-3, with TRBD2 matching over 9 bases. The CDR3 sequence is CASSQPTSGSTDTQYF. The CDR3 DNA is TGTGCCAGCAGCCAACCGACTAGCGGATCCACAGATACGCAGTATTTT.